These T cell receptor beta chains were read from a single sample in a study of T cells in Graves' hyperthyroidism and ophthalmopathy. TCRdb re-analysed the multiplex PCR reads in MiXCR, keeping a single row per CDR3 protein. Counted here are a few hundred thousand distinct CDR3 sequences, around a sixth occurring once; the ten biggest clones make up around two fifths. The sequencing input was blood. The receptors stem from a man younger than 30 with Graves' ophthalmopathy. CDR3s include the opening cysteine and the closing phenylalanine or tryptophan. The D gene is left open where the match is weak. Not all rows give a size; the values are once, few, many and, for expanded clones, a class.

cdr3_length,d_call,v_call,clone_size,j_call,cdr3_nt,cdr3_aa
11,.,TRBV6-1,many,TRBJ1-2,TGTGCCAGCAGTCAGGGACTTGGCTACACCTTC,CASSQGLGYTF
16,.,TRBV11-2,.,TRBJ2-3,TGTGCCAGCAGCCCCCGGACAGCCTCCAGCGGGGCTACGCAGTGTTTT,CASSPRTASSGATQCF
14,TRBD1,TRBV12-3/TRBV12-4,.,TRBJ1-5,TGTGCCAGCAGTCCCGGGGACAGGGTTCAGCCCCAGCATTTT,CASSPGDRVQPQHF
15,.,TRBV7-7,many,TRBJ2-3,TGTGCTAGCAGCGCCGGGGGCGGGTACACAGATACGCAGTATTTT,CASSAGGGYTDTQYF
14,TRBD1,TRBV5-1,.,TRBJ2-5,TGCGCCAGCACCCCACAGGGGTTGGGAGAGACCCAGTACTTC,CASTPQGLGETQYF
14,.,TRBV5-5,few,TRBJ2-3,TGTGCCAGCGGTGAGGGACTTCCCACAGATACGCAGTATTTT,CASGEGLPTDTQYF
15,.,TRBV11-3,many,TRBJ1-1,TGTGCCAGCAGCTTAGGTGGTTCGGAGAACACTGAAGCTTTCTTT,CASSLGGSENTEAFF
15,.,TRBV3-1,many,TRBJ1-5,TGTGCCAGCAGCCAAGTCCTGGGGGCGGGGCAGCCCCAGCATTTT,CASSQVLGAGQPQHF
13,.,TRBV20-1,many,TRBJ1-2,TGCAGTGCAAGGGACATTACTAACTATGGCTACACCTTC,CSARDITNYGYTF
16,TRBD1,TRBV12-5,.,TRBJ2-7,TGTGCTAGTGGTCCGACACCCGGGACAGGGTCCTACGAGCAGTACTTC,CASGPTPGTGSYEQYF
15,.,TRBV6-6,many,TRBJ1-1,TGTGCCAGCAGTTACTCGCCCCCGTCGGGCACTGAAGCTTTCTTT,CASSYSPPSGTEAFF
12,.,TRBV28,.,TRBJ2-1,TGTGCCAGCAGTTTACCCTACAATGAGCAGTTCTTC,CASSLPYNEQFF
15,TRBD1,TRBV6-1,many,TRBJ1-4,TGTGCCAGCAGTGGCGCGGGACAGGGTCGTGAAAAACTGTTTTTT,CASSGAGQGREKLFF
17,TRBD2,TRBV7-9,once,TRBJ2-5,TGTGCCAGCAGTCGGGACTCTAGCGGGGGGCCTCAAGAGACCCAGTACTTC,CASSRDSSGGPQETQYF
14,TRBD1,TRBV20-1,few,TRBJ1-2,TGCAGTGCTAGAGTGGGCAGGGGGCTAGAAGGCTACACCTTC,CSARVGRGLEGYTF
14,TRBD1,TRBV24-1,few,TRBJ1-4,TGTGCCACCAGTCGACAGGGGGCTCAGGAAAAACTGTTTTTT,CATSRQGAQEKLFF
14,.,TRBV27,few,TRBJ1-6,TGTGCCAGCAGTTTATTGGAATATAATTCACCCCTCCACTTT,CASSLLEYNSPLHF
15,.,TRBV18,few,TRBJ2-5,TGTGCCAGCTCACTGGTGGGCCATACACAAGAGACCCAGTACTTC,CASSLVGHTQETQYF
15,.,TRBV12-3/TRBV12-4,many,TRBJ1-5,TGTGCCAGCAGTTTGGGGGACCGGAGCAATCAGCCCCAGCATTTT,CASSLGDRSNQPQHF
15,.,TRBV15,many,TRBJ2-2,TGTGCCACCAGCACGACGAACGGGAACACCGGGGAGCTGTTTTTT,CATSTTNGNTGELFF
14,TRBD2,TRBV29-1,many,TRBJ2-5,TGCAGCGTTGAGGGAGGGTTTCTGCAAGAGACCCAGTACTTC,CSVEGGFLQETQYF
14,TRBD1,TRBV11-2,many,TRBJ2-5,TGTGCCAGCAGACCAACACAGGGGCGAGAGACCCAGTACTTC,CASRPTQGRETQYF
12,.,TRBV5-1,many,TRBJ1-1,TGCGCCAGCAGCGTAGGGAACGCTGAAGCTTTCTTT,CASSVGNAEAFF
12,TRBD1,TRBV28,.,TRBJ1-2,TGTGCCAGCAGTTATGACAGGGCTGGCTACACCTTC,CASSYDRAGYTF
18,TRBD2,TRBV2,many,TRBJ2-3,TGTGCCAGCAGGGTTCTCGATAGCGGGGGAGACCCCACGGATACGCAGTATTTT,CASRVLDSGGDPTDTQYF
13,.,TRBV6-1,.,TRBJ2-2,TGTGCCAGCAGTGCCGCGCGCATCGGGGAGCTGTTTTTT,CASSAARIGELFF
16,TRBD2,TRBV4-1,.,TRBJ2-1,TGCGCCAGCAGCCAATGGACTAGCGGGGCGTACAATGAGCAGTTCTTC,CASSQWTSGAYNEQFF
18,TRBD1,TRBV5-1,.,TRBJ2-3,TGCGCCAGCAGCTTCCTTGAGGTTTGGGGACAGAACACAGATACGCAGTATTTT,CASSFLEVWGQNTDTQYF
16,.,TRBV13,few,TRBJ1-6,TGTGCCAGCAGCTTACACAGGTTCTCCTATAATTCACCCCTCCACTTT,CASSLHRFSYNSPLHF
16,TRBD1,TRBV27,few,TRBJ1-6,TGTGCCAGCAGAGGTGCAGGGGGCGTCTATAATTCACCCCTCCACTTT,CASRGAGGVYNSPLHF
13,.,TRBV7-3,.,TRBJ2-2,TGTGCCAGCAGCACTACCTCCACCGGGGAGCTGTTTTTT,CASSTTSTGELFF
16,TRBD1,TRBV29-1,.,TRBJ2-7,TGCAGCGTTGGGGGTTGGGGGGTGGACAGGGGCTACGAGCAGTACTTC,CSVGGWGVDRGYEQYF
14,.,TRBV20-1,.,TRBJ2-3,TGCAGTGCCAAAAGGGTCGGTGGCACAGATACGCAGTATTTT,CSAKRVGGTDTQYF
14,TRBD1,TRBV11-2,.,TRBJ2-7,TGTGCCAGCAGCTTAGAACAGGGGGGTTACGAGCAGTACTTC,CASSLEQGGYEQYF
13,.,TRBV2,many,TRBJ1-5,TGTGCCAGCAGTGAAGCAAGGGGTCAGCCCCAGCATTTT,CASSEARGQPQHF
14,.,TRBV2,many,TRBJ2-2,TGTGCCAGCAGGGAGGGACCTCATCCCGGGGAGCTGTTTTTT,CASREGPHPGELFF
12,.,TRBV20-1,many,TRBJ1-2,TGCAGTGCTAACACAGCTAACTATGGCTACACCTTC,CSANTANYGYTF
14,TRBD1,TRBV10-2,.,TRBJ2-7,TGCGCCAGCAGTGAGCCGGGACAGAGTTACGAGCAGTACTTC,CASSEPGQSYEQYF
14,.,TRBV19,.,TRBJ2-2,TGTGCCAGTAGGTCCAGGCGTGACACCGGGGAGCTGTTTTTT,CASRSRRDTGELFF
17,.,TRBV6-5,many,TRBJ2-2,TGTGCCAGCAGTTACGAGCTAGATTCGGCTCACACCGGGGAGCTGTTTTTT,CASSYELDSAHTGELFF
14,.,TRBV7-9,many,TRBJ2-7,TGTGCCAGCAGCTTAGCGGGGCCTTCCTACGAGCAGTACTTC,CASSLAGPSYEQYF
16,TRBD2,TRBV18,many,TRBJ2-3,TGTGCCAGCTCACGTCCTAGCGGTACCGGCACAGATACGCAGTATTTT,CASSRPSGTGTDTQYF